In its sample, the clone carrying this TCR beta chain was seen a few times. This sample was taken from a study of blood T cell repertoires in COVID-19. Trimming removed 7 bases from V and 7 bases from J, with 20 bases in between. The CDR3 has 16 residues. Germline assignment: CDR1 MDHEN and CDR2 SYDVKM. As originally analysed: Reference gene primer amplification gave estimated nucleated cell counts. Generated by immunoSEQ multiplex PCR, the TCRdb table keeps only in-frame clones and is missing some. V and J calls and clone size come straight from that table; D and trimming were deduced from the DNA. The sample lists around 200,000 clones, 80% to 90% seen once, with roughly 2.6% in the top ten.

The specimen sequenced was peripheral blood. The origin of this receptor is a man aged 35-49 years with active or convalescent COVID-19. This sequence joins TRBV28 and TRBJ1-6; D ambiguous. In DNA, the CDR3 is TGTGCCAGCACCCCATGGGTGGGCGCACTCAATTCACCCCTCCACTTT. It translates to CASTPWVGALNSPLHF.